This T cell receptor beta chain derives from a study of T cell responses to AZD1222 COVID-19 vaccine. Using immunoSEQ multiplex PCR, the repertoire was profiled, and TCRdb retains in-frame clones only, with some absent. The sample carries about 120,000 clones, approximately 85% recorded once. V lost 5 bases, J lost 6 bases, and 8 bases lay in between. Per germline, CDR1 SNHLY and CDR2 FYNNEI. This CDR3 contains 13 residues. This clone was picked up one time. No antigen is known for it. Study results and caveats: Spike-specific TCR breadth and depth both grew after two AZD1222 doses. Clonal diversity was possibly underestimated, and white British individuals and females predominated among donors. Nearly half of spike-specific TCRs reportedly target variant regions that are unmutated in the B.1.351 and B.1.1.7 variants.

Sequences were derived from peripheral blood, sampled on day 0 of AZD1222 vaccination. This receptor was obtained from an adult in good health. The chain recombines TRBV2 with TRBJ1-6; D is ambiguous. The CDR3 reads CASSTRLNSPLHF. The CDR3 bases are TGTGCCAGCAGTACCAGACTTAATTCACCCCTCCACTTT.